One T cell receptor (beta chain) is described in this entry. Authors' data handling: Estimation of nucleated cell counts was performed using reference gene primer amplification. Libraries were prepared by immunoSEQ multiplex PCR; TCRdb keeps only in-frame clonotypes and omits some of them. V, J and clone size derive from that table, while D and trimming were established from the DNA sequence. The table includes tens of thousands of clones, approximately 90% detected once. The data originate from a study of blood T cell repertoires in COVID-19. Study background: COVID-19 samples collected from the United States, Italy and Spain covered acute and convalescent phases. The analysed material was cDNA or gDNA that came from T cells, B-cell-depleted T cells, or PBMCs.

The clonotype was recovered from a woman in her forties or fifties with active or convalescent COVID-19. The sequenced sample was peripheral blood.

This chain's CDR3 is CASSLSASRVTGELFF. The CDR3 DNA reads as TGTGCCAGCAGCTTGAGTGCGTCTCGCGTCACCGGGGAGCTGTTTTTT. The chain uses TRBV7-6 and TRBJ2-2; D not resolved. This CDR3 has 16 amino acids. The V gene's germline CDR1 is SGHVS and CDR2 FNYEAQ. The V gene lost 3 bases and the J gene lost 4 bases, with 15 bases spanning the gap.